The next 30 T cell receptor beta chains were all read from a single sample in a study of blood T cell repertoires in COVID-19. Method: immunoSEQ multiplex PCR; TCRdb's copy keeps in-frame clones and lacks some. This sample has 130,000 to 150,000 clones, with 70% to 85% found just once. Sequencing used peripheral blood. These TCRs come from a woman of 80 years or more with acute or convalescent COVID-19.

This chain links TRBV7-2 with TRBJ2-3, with D possibly being TRBD2 (6 bases). V was clipped by 5 bases and J by 1 base, with 16 bases between them. From germline, CDR1 is SGHTA and CDR2 FQGNSA. The CDR3 extends over 16 amino acids. The CDR3 nucleotides read TGTGCCAGCAGCCCCCTTGGGGGGAAGGGCACAGATACGCAGTATTTT. Amino acids: CASSPLGGKGTDTQYF.

The chain carries TRBV6-5 and TRBJ1-2; D is unresolved. This CDR3 is built from 15 residues. Germline CDR1 and CDR2: MNHEY and SVGAGI. V was shortened by 6 bases and J by 1 base, with 15 bases between the two germline ends. The CDR3 nucleotides read TGTGCCAGCAGGGTAGAGATGGGAGGTAACTATGGCTACACCTTC. It yields the protein CASRVEMGGNYGYTF.

The V call is TRBV10-3, the J call TRBJ1-6; 7 bases are shared with TRBD1. The CDR3 length is 15 residues. With 0 bases clipped from V and 6 bases from J, the junction kept 2 bases outside the gene matches. CDR1 and CDR2 (germline): ENHRY, SYGVKD. DNA of the CDR3: TGTGCCATCAGTGAGTCCAGACAGGGTAATTCACCCCTCCACTTT. Translated: CAISESRQGNSPLHF.

The chain couples TRBV7-9 to TRBJ1-6; D unresolved. V gave up 10 bases and J gave up 7 bases, with 14 bases separating them. CDR3 length: 13 amino acids. Germline CDR1 is SEHNR and CDR2 is FQNEAQ (reference sequence). The CDR3 DNA reads as TGTGCCACCCATAGTGTACAGAATTCACCCCTCCACTTT. Translated: CATHSVQNSPLHF.

CDR3 bases: TGTGCCAGCAGCTTACAGGGGGCGAGAGAAGAGACCCAGTACTTC. This translates into CASSLQGAREETQYF. The chain carries TRBV7-3 and TRBJ2-5, with 8 bases aligning to TRBD1. This CDR3 is built from 15 residues. Germline values: CDR1 SGHTA, CDR2 FQGTGA. The V segment lost 2 bases and the J segment 3 bases; nucleotides outside the gene matches: 5. Full variable domain (rest looked up from reference TRBV7-3 and TRBJ2-5): GAGVSQTPSNKVTEKGKYVELRCDPISGHTALYWYRQSLGQGPEFLIYFQGTGAADDSGLPNDRFFAVRPEGSVSTLKIQRTERGDSAVYLCASSLQGAREETQYFGPGTRLLVL.

This sequence joins TRBV12-5 and TRBJ1-2, with 7 bases lining up with TRBD1. V lost 2 bases, J lost 3 bases, and 3 bases stayed unmatched. CDR3 length: 14 amino acids. Germline lookup yields CDR1 LGHNT and CDR2 FRNRAP. For the CDR3, the DNA is TGTGCTAGTGGTTTGTCACAGGGGTACTATGGCTACACCTTC. Protein sequence: CASGLSQGYYGYTF.

The chain uses TRBV4-1 and TRBJ2-7; TRBD1 aligns across 9 bases. This CDR3 has 18 residues. J lost 2 bases, V lost 3 bases, and 14 bases had no gene match. CDR1 and CDR2 from the germline V gene are MGHRA and YSYEKL. The CDR3 coding sequence is TGCGCCAGCAGCCACGACTGGGATACAGGGGGCATACCCTACGAGCAGTACTTC. This encodes CASSHDWDTGGIPYEQYF.

This chain joins TRBV5-6 and TRBJ2-5, with D perhaps matching TRBD2 (5 bases). Germline assignment: CDR1 SGHDT and CDR2 YYEEEE. CDR3 length equals 14 residues. The V end was cut by 0 bases, the J end by 4 bases, with 10 bases between. In DNA, the CDR3 is TGTGCCAGCAGCTTGGGCTTGGGGAGAGAGACCCAGTACTTC. Its translation is CASSLGLGRETQYF.

The sample holds a few counts of this clone. The chain carries TRBV27 and TRBJ1-5; no definite D call. Per germline, CDR1 MNHEY and CDR2 SMNVEV (reference sequence). CDR3 length equals 14 residues. Between the trimmed V and J ends, which lost 6 bases and 7 bases, there was a span of 16 bases. CDR3 residues: CASSFLGDGQPQHF. CDR3 bases: TGTGCCAGCAGCTTTCTCGGGGATGGGCAGCCCCAGCATTTT.

This chain connects TRBV18 to TRBJ2-3; no reliable D call. The CDR3 runs to 14 residues. The V gene's germline CDR1 is KGHSH and CDR2 LQKENI. Trimming shortened V by 5 bases and J by 2 bases, and 11 bases separated the two germline ends. The chain's CDR3 is CASSAPDITDTQYF. The CDR3 DNA sequence: TGTGCCAGCTCAGCCCCTGACATCACAGATACGCAGTATTTT.

V gene TRBV9 combines with J gene TRBJ2-7; weak D call: TRBD1 (6 bases). The V and J ends lost 0 bases and 0 bases respectively, with 10 bases between them. Germline CDR1 reads SGDLS; CDR2 reads YYNGEE. The CDR3 has 15 amino acids. For the CDR3, the DNA is TGTGCCAGCAGCGTAGGACAGGATTACTCCTACGAGCAGTACTTC. It specifies CASSVGQDYSYEQYF. The variable domain in full, with the rest retrieved from reference TRBV9 and TRBJ2-7, is DSGVTQTPKHLITATGQRVTLRCSPRSGDLSVYWYQQSLDQGLQFLIQYYNGEERAKGNILERFSAQQFPDLHSELNLSSLELGDSALYFCASSVGQDYSYEQYFGPGTRLTVT.

This clone was detected once. V gene TRBV27 combines with J gene TRBJ1-2, with D perhaps matching TRBD1 (5 bases). V gave up 3 bases and J gave up 13 bases, with 15 bases separating them. The V gene's germline CDR1 is MNHEY and CDR2 SMNVEV (reference sequence). This CDR3 region has 12 residues. The CDR3 DNA reads TGTGCCAGCAGTTTCCTAGGACATTTGATCACCTTC. Protein: CASSFLGHLITF.

The chain has TRBV13 and TRBJ2-2; 7 positions agree with TRBD1. Losses at the gene ends were 7 bases for V and 7 bases for J; bases not matched to a gene: 9. Germline V gives CDR1 PRHDT, CDR2 FYEKMQ (reference sequence). This CDR3 is 14 amino acids long. The DNA for the CDR3 is TGTGCCAGCACCCCTGGACGGGACAGCGGGGAGCTGTTTTTT. Amino acid sequence: CASTPGRDSGELFF.

V is TRBV11-3 and J is TRBJ2-1; D remains ambiguous. V lost 0 bases and J lost 12, with 15 bases in between. Germline V CDR1 and CDR2: SGHNT, YENEEA. The CDR3 has 14 residues. The DNA of the CDR3 is TGTGCCAGCAGCTTAGACGGCGGATCCCTACTGCAGTTCTTC. The encoded protein is CASSLDGGSLLQFF. Full variable domain (outside the CDR3, taken from reference TRBV11-3 and TRBJ2-1): EAGVVQSPRYKIIEKKQPVAFWCNPISGHNTLYWYLQNLGQGPELLIRYENEEAVDDSQLPKDRFSAERLKGVDSTLKIQPAELGDSAVYLCASSLDGGSLLQFFGPGTRLTVL.

The CDR3 protein is CASNIFPGLRQPQHF. CDR3 coding DNA: TGTGCCAGTAACATTTTTCCGGGACTACGACAGCCCCAGCATTTT. The chain uses TRBV19 and TRBJ1-5; D is possibly TRBD1 (5 bases). The CDR3 loop spans 15 amino acids. V was trimmed by 7 bases and J by 7 bases, leaving 20 bases between them. Germline CDR1 LNHDA, CDR2 SQIVND (reference sequence).

Only one count was recorded for this clone. The chain is built from TRBV7-2 and TRBJ1-5; D is unresolved. This CDR3 contains 15 residues. Germline V lookup: CDR1 SGHTA, CDR2 FQGNSA. The germline V and J ends were trimmed by 1 base and 2 bases, with 9 bases remaining between them. CDR3 protein: CASSLGRARNQPQHF. Here the CDR3 DNA reads TGTGCCAGCAGCTTAGGTAGAGCGCGCAATCAGCCCCAGCATTTT.

This clone was seen a few times. The genes are TRBV10-3 and TRBJ2-2; 9 bases fit TRBD1. There are 15 residues in the CDR3. CDR1 ENHRY and CDR2 SYGVKD come from the germline V gene. V lost 5 bases and J lost 3; bases outside the gene matches: 4. The CDR3 sequence is CAISPGTGYTGELFF. The CDR3 region has the DNA TGTGCCATCAGTCCCGGGACAGGGTACACCGGGGAGCTGTTTTTT.

The rearrangement joins TRBV7-9 to TRBJ2-5, with TRBD1 matching 11 bases. V was clipped by 5 bases and J by 5 bases; unmatched bases: 7. The CDR3 has 15 amino acids. The V gene's germline CDR1 is SEHNR and CDR2 FQNEAQ (reference sequence). The CDR3 DNA sequence: TGTGCCAGCAGCGGTGGACAGGGGGCAGGGGAGACCCAGTACTTC. Translation: CASSGGQGAGETQYF.

This clone was counted a few times. The rearrangement links TRBV2 to TRBJ1-1; D is unclear. The CDR3 totals 14 residues. Germline lookup yields CDR1 SNHLY and CDR2 FYNNEI. Trimming cost V 7 bases and J 0 bases, with 12 bases left between them. CDR3 sequence reads: CASTSVLMNTEAFF. CDR3 nucleotides: TGTGCCAGCACCAGCGTCCTCATGAACACTGAAGCTTTCTTT.

The CDR3 DNA reads TGTGCCAGCAGCGCAGGGAACATTAACTATGGCTACACCTTC. Amino acids: CASSAGNINYGYTF. The chain recombines TRBV9 with TRBJ1-2; TRBD1 might be the D (5 bases). V lost 3 bases, J lost 1 base, and 10 bases lay in between. The CDR3 loop spans 14 amino acids. Germline V gene lookup returns CDR1 SGDLS and CDR2 YYNGEE.

This clone was observed a single time. The chain joins TRBV7-7 to TRBJ1-1; D not certain. Germline CDR1 and CDR2: SSHAT and FNYEAQ (reference sequence). The CDR3 runs to 13 residues. Between the trimmed V and J ends, which lost 11 bases and 0 bases, there was a span of 13 bases. CDR3 nucleotide sequence: TGTGCCGTCGGGGAAGGGCTGAACACTGAAGCTTTCTTT. This codes for CAVGEGLNTEAFF. Full variable domain (remainder filled in from reference TRBV7-7 and TRBJ1-1): GAGVSQSPRYKVTKRGQDVTLRCDPISSHATLYWYQQALGQGPEFLTYFNYEAQPDKSGLPSDRFSAERPEGSISTLTIQRTEQRDSAMYRCAVGEGLNTEAFFGQGTRLTVV.

This sequence joins TRBV5-1 and TRBJ1-6, with 9 bases lining up with TRBD1. The germline gives CDR1 SGHRS, CDR2 YFSETQ. The CDR3 sequence is 15 residues long. With 4 bases clipped from V and 7 bases from J, the junction kept 6 bases outside the gene matches. The CDR3 is CASSGGQGRNSPLHF. CDR3 in DNA: TGCGCCAGCAGCGGGGGACAGGGACGGAATTCACCCCTCCACTTT. Combining the CDR3 with reference TRBV5-1 and TRBJ1-6 gives the whole variable domain KAGVTQTPRYLIKTRGQQVTLSCSPISGHRSVSWYQQTPGQGLQFLFEYFSETQRNKGNFPGRFSGRQFSNSRSEMNVSTLELGDSALYLCASSGGQGRNSPLHFGNGTRLTVT.

The chain joins TRBV7-2 to TRBJ2-2; D not certain. CDR1 and CDR2 (germline): SGHTA, FQGNSA. The CDR3 has 14 amino acids. V was shortened by 3 bases and J by 3 bases, with 8 bases between the two germline ends. The CDR3 spells CASSFQLDTGELFF. As DNA, the CDR3 is TGTGCCAGCAGCTTTCAACTGGACACCGGGGAGCTGTTTTTT.

This chain uses TRBV4-3 with TRBJ2-7, with 9 bases matching TRBD1. The CDR3 has 15 amino acids. V was clipped by 1 base and J by 2 bases; unmatched bases: 3. Germline CDR1 reads LGHNA; CDR2 reads YSLEER. DNA for the CDR3: TGCGCCAGCAGCCAAGCTGACAGGGGGGCCTACGAGCAGTACTTC. It is translated as CASSQADRGAYEQYF.

The CDR3 nucleotides are TGTGCCAGCTCACCGGGACAGACATCGCCCCAGCATTTT. It encodes CASSPGQTSPQHF. The chain is built from TRBV18 and TRBJ1-5, with 7 bases matching TRBD1. V dropped 3 bases and J dropped 9; count of bases not matched to a gene: 5. Germline V gene data show CDR1 as KGHSH and CDR2 as LQKENI. The CDR3 spans 13 residues.

This rearrangement joins TRBV6-5 to TRBJ1-6; tentative D call: TRBD1 (6 bases). This CDR3 contains 13 residues. Between the trimmed V and J ends, which lost 8 bases and 9 bases, there was a span of 14 bases. Germline V gives CDR1 MNHEY, CDR2 SVGAGI. The chain's CDR3 is CASSGGLSSPLHF. Here the CDR3 DNA reads TGTGCCAGCTCCGGGGGGCTAAGTTCACCCCTCCACTTT.

The chain couples TRBV4-1 to TRBJ1-5; D perhaps matches TRBD1 (5 bases). With 1 base removed from V and 6 bases from J, the gap between germline ends came to 13 bases. The germline gives CDR1 MGHRA, CDR2 YSYEKL. CDR3 size: 15 residues. DNA of the CDR3: TGCGCCAGCAGCCAAGGACCCCAGGGAATTCAGCCCCAGCATTTT. This encodes CASSQGPQGIQPQHF.

The chain uses TRBV27 and TRBJ1-2; D is perhaps TRBD1 (5 bases). Germline CDR1 is MNHEY and CDR2 is SMNVEV (reference sequence). CDR3 length equals 17 residues. V lost 8 bases to trimming and J lost 8 bases, with 30 bases between them. This CDR3 reads CASDGRVWWEAGGGYTF. CDR3 nucleotides: TGTGCCAGCGACGGCCGGGTCTGGTGGGAGGCGGGGGGAGGCTACACCTTC.

The chain recombines TRBV24-1 with TRBJ1-2, with TRBD1 matching 8 bases. The germline V gene has CDR1 KGHDR and CDR2 SFDVKD. The CDR3 is 18 residues long. Losses at the gene ends were 2 bases for V and 6 bases for J; bases not matched to a gene: 16. CDR3: CATSDSGTGVGALDGYTF. In DNA, the CDR3 is TGTGCCACCAGTGATTCGGGGACAGGCGTAGGAGCCCTCGATGGCTACACCTTC.

The chain joins TRBV7-8 to TRBJ1-6; 10 positions match TRBD1. The junction had 8 bases not matched to a gene; V was cut back by 4 bases and J by 8 bases. Per the germline V gene, CDR1 is SGHVS and CDR2 is FQNEAQ. The CDR3 covers 16 residues. The CDR3 coding sequence is TGTGCCAGCAGCTGGGCGGGGGACAGGGGCTATTCACCCCTCCACTTT. Amino acid sequence: CASSWAGDRGYSPLHF.